Listed below are T cell receptor beta chains from one sample, sequenced in a study of CD4 T cell repertoires in COVID-19. Data came from immunoSEQ multiplex PCR; TCRdb stores just in-frame clones and leaves some out. This sample has 60,000 to 90,000 clones, with around 82% found just once. The sequences come from CD4+ T cells from peripheral blood, collected after recovery from COVID-19. The receptor set was obtained from a human donor who had COVID-19. Each CDR3 is given with its conserved first and last residue. The order of the fields is CDR3 protein, CDR3 DNA, clone size, D gene, J gene, V gene. D genes are given only for firm matches. Only part of the rows carry a size: once, few, many, or a class if the clone is expanded.

CASSEGQGSYGYTF | TGTGCCAGCAGTGAAGGACAGGGAAGTTATGGCTACACCTTC | once | TRBD1 | TRBJ1-2 | TRBV2
CASSPRGPFAGNTIYF | TGCGCCAGCAGCCCGAGGGGACCTTTTGCTGGAAACACCATATATTTT | once | - | TRBJ1-3 | TRBV4-1
CASSSGGGLGTDTEAFF | TGTGCCAGCAGCTCGGGAGGTGGGTTAGGTACGGACACTGAAGCTTTCTTT | - | - | TRBJ1-1 | TRBV5-4
CASSPTGGENEQYF | TGTGCCAGCAGCCCCACAGGGGGGGAGAACGAGCAGTACTTC | - | - | TRBJ2-7 | TRBV5-6
CASSLDRGGSTGELFF | TGTGCCAGCAGCTTAGATCGAGGAGGGAGCACCGGGGAGCTGTTTTTT | - | - | TRBJ2-2 | TRBV7-2
CASSYSRGGSNTEAFF | TGTGCCAGCAGTTACTCGAGGGGGGGGTCGAACACTGAAGCTTTCTTT | - | - | TRBJ1-1 | TRBV6-6
CASRSPGQGLGEAFF | TGTGCCAGCAGAAGTCCGGGACAGGGGTTAGGTGAAGCTTTCTTT | - | TRBD1 | TRBJ1-1 | TRBV27
CASRTHLAGNTIYF | TGTGCCAGCAGGACTCACCTCGCTGGAAACACCATATATTTT | - | - | TRBJ1-3 | TRBV11-1
CAISVVSRGGSTDTQYF | TGTGCCATCAGTGTAGTAAGCCGCGGAGGTAGCACAGATACGCAGTATTTT | - | - | TRBJ2-3 | TRBV10-3
CASSSLREKLFF | TGTGCCAGCAGCTCATTACGCGAAAAACTGTTTTTT | - | - | TRBJ1-4 | TRBV11-2
CASSLPPKGQGMGYGYTF | TGTGCCAGCAGCTTACCGCCGAAAGGACAGGGCATGGGCTATGGCTACACCTTC | - | TRBD1 | TRBJ1-2 | TRBV7-8
CASRLTSATDTQYF | TGTGCCAGCAGATTGACTAGCGCCACAGATACGCAGTATTTT | - | TRBD2 | TRBJ2-3 | TRBV2
CASSSLTGQVTDTQYF | TGCGCCAGCAGCTCCTTAACGGGACAAGTCACAGATACGCAGTATTTT | few | - | TRBJ2-3 | TRBV5-1
CASSQEVSTYYGYTF | TGTGCCAGCAGCCAAGAAGTTAGCACCTACTATGGCTACACCTTC | - | - | TRBJ1-2 | TRBV3-1/TRBV3-2